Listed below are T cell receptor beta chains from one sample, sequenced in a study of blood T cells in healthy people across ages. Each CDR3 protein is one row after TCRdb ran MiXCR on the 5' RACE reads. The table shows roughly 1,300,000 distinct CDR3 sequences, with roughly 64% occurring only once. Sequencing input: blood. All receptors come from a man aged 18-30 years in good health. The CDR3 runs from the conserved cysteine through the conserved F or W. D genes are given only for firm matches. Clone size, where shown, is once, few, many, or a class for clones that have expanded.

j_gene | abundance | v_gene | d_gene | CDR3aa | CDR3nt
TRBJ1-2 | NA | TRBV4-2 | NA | CASSQLQGLGGYTF | TGTGCCAGCAGCCAACTACAGGGTTTGGGTGGCTACACCTTC
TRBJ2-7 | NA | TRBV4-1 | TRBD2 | CASSQLPGGLPYEQYF | TGCGCCAGCAGCCAATTACCGGGAGGGCTTCCCTACGAGCAGTACTTC
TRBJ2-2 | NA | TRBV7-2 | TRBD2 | CASSKGTSLSGELFF | TGTGCCAGCAGCAAAGGGACTAGCCTTAGCGGGGAGCTGTTTTTT
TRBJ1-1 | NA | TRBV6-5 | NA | CASSPSEGTEAFF | TGTGCCAGCAGTCCTTCAGAGGGCACTGAAGCTTTCTTT
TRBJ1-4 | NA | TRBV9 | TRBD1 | CASSVSGGEEKLFF | TGTGCCAGCAGCGTATCAGGGGGCGAGGAAAAACTGTTTTTT
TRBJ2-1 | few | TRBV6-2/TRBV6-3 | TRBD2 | CASRIAGDPYNEQFF | TGTGCCAGCAGAATAGCGGGGGACCCTTACAATGAGCAGTTCTTC
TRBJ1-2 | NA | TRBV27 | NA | CASSYQGFYPDGYTF | TGTGCCAGCAGTTACCAGGGCTTTTACCCTGATGGCTACACCTTC
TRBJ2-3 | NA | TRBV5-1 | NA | CASSLAAGRNTDTQYF | TGCGCCAGCAGCTTGGCCGCAGGGCGAAACACAGATACGCAGTATTTT
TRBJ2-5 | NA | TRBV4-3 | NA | CASSQLIFGETQYF | TGCGCCAGCAGCCAACTCATATTTGGAGAGACCCAGTACTTC
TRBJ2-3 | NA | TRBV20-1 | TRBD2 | CSARQPGLAGGRGTDTQYF | TGCAGTGCTAGGCAACCGGGACTAGCGGGAGGAAGGGGCACAGATACGCAGTATTTT
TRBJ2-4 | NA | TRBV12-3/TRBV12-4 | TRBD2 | CASSPLGLAGPKNIQYF | TGTGCCAGCAGTCCCCTCGGGCTAGCGGGTCCCAAAAACATTCAGTACTTC
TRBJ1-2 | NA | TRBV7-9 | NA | CASSLVIRLKEGLNYGYTF | TGTGCCAGCAGCTTAGTCATTAGGCTTAAAGAGGGGCTTAACTATGGCTACACCTTC
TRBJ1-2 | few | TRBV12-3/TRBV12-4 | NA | CATQGDTNYGYTF | TGTGCCACCCAGGGTGACACTAACTATGGCTACACCTTC
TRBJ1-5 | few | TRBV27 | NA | CASSEWGYGSLQPQHF | TGTGCCAGCAGTGAATGGGGGTACGGGTCGCTACAGCCCCAGCATTTT
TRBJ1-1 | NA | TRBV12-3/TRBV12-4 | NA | CASSPSGVNTEAFF | TGTGCCAGCAGCCCTTCGGGGGTGAACACTGAAGCTTTCTTT